The source of this T cell receptor beta chain is a study of radiotherapy plus CTLA-4 blockade in lung cancer. CDR1 and CDR2 (germline): SGHRS, YFSETQ. The germline V and J ends were trimmed by 0 bases and 3 bases, with 16 bases remaining between them. The CDR3 runs 18 residues. General observations from the study: TCR clones from tumors expanded in blood after radiotherapy plus ipilimumab. Interferon-beta and early blood T cell clone dynamics reportedly predicted response best.

To note about this clone: The antigen is unknown.

This table comes from immunoSEQ multiplex PCR, and its TCRdb copy is limited to in-frame clones, with some not included. This sample carries 56,000 or so clones, roughly 80% of them seen once, and the ten largest clones take around 16%. V gene TRBV5-1 combines with J gene TRBJ1-6; no clear D. The sequencing used peripheral blood, collected from a patient treated with radiotherapy plus ipilimumab. The clonotype originates from a human donor with non-small cell lung cancer who had a complete response to radiotherapy plus ipilimumab. CDR3 nucleotides: TGCGCCAGCAGCTTGGCCTATGAGGGTAGACGCTATAATTCACCCCTCCACTTT. This translates into CASSLAYEGRRYNSPLHF.